The next 7 T cell receptor beta chains were all read from a single sample in a study of blood T cells in healthy people across ages (dated by TCRdb to 2014 to 2015). Library prep was done by 5' RACE. The instrument was an Illumina HiSeq 2500. A second roughly 6 to 12 cycle PCR used a sample-barcoded 5' primer and a J-beta primer mix. TCRdb trimmed the raw reads at Q25, called clones with MiXCR and kept productive beta chains. Rows are combined by CDR3 protein, so each entry shows the most common genes and DNA. Across this sample there are 1,500,000 or so distinct CDR3 sequences, with approximately 59% seen only once. Roughly 6.3% of the sample lies in the top ten. The material sequenced was blood. The receptors derive from a man between 18 and 35 years old in good health.

V is TRBV5-5 and J is TRBJ2-2, with D unclear. Germline CDR1 and CDR2: SGHKS and YYEKEE (reference sequence). Trimming left V 0 bases short and J 7 bases short, with 16 bases between. The CDR3 totals 16 residues. The CDR3 is CASSLVMLAMDGELFF. CDR3 nucleotide sequence: TGTGCCAGCAGCTTGGTGATGTTAGCAATGGACGGGGAGCTGTTTTTT.

This rearrangement joins TRBV29-1 to TRBJ2-3, with D uncertain. Trimming cost V 6 bases and J 4 bases, with 11 bases left between them. The length of the CDR3 is 12 residues. Germline loops: CDR1 SQVTM, CDR2 ANQGSEA. The CDR3 here is CSVLVKPDTQYF. The CDR3 DNA reads as TGCAGCGTGTTGGTCAAGCCAGATACGCAGTATTTT.

A single count supports this clonotype. The chain recombines TRBV5-1 with TRBJ2-3; the D is unclear. Germline V lookup: CDR1 SGHRS, CDR2 YFSETQ. The V and J ends lost 1 base and 4 bases respectively, with 13 bases between them. This CDR3 is built from 15 residues. CDR3 amino acids: CASSLINTRSDTQYF. CDR3 DNA sequence: TGCGCCAGCAGCTTGATTAATACAAGATCAGATACGCAGTATTTT.

This clonotype was detected a few times. The genes are TRBV20-1 and TRBJ2-1, with D uncertain. Germline V gives CDR1 DFQATT, CDR2 SNEGSKA (reference sequence). The CDR3 is made up of 13 amino acids. Trimming took off 1 base at V and 0 bases at J, with 4 bases between the two ends. The DNA of the CDR3 is TGCAGTGCTAGAGCCCCCTCCTACAATGAGCAGTTCTTC. As protein: CSARAPSYNEQFF.

The chain carries TRBV29-1 and TRBJ1-6; D call uncertain. Germline CDR1 SQVTM, CDR2 ANQGSEA. This CDR3 is 13 amino acids long. Trimming removed 5 bases at V and 10 bases at J, with 15 bases between. CDR3 sequence: CSVLVGSESPLHF. CDR3 sequence (DNA): TGCAGCGTTCTTGTGGGGTCAGAGTCACCCCTCCACTTT.

The chain combines TRBV13 with TRBJ1-2; possibly TRBD1 for D (5 bases). CDR3 length: 15 residues. From germline, CDR1 is PRHDT and CDR2 FYEKMQ (reference sequence). Trimming removed 4 bases from V and 4 bases from J, with 16 bases in between. CDR3 nucleotide sequence: TGTGCCAGCAGCTCAAAAGGACATCTCGGCTATGGCTACACCTTC. Translated: CASSSKGHLGYGYTF.

This rearrangement joins TRBV4-1 to TRBJ2-3; 7 bases agree with TRBD1. Trimming cost V 1 base and J 7 bases; bases outside gene matches: 5. The CDR3 is made up of 14 amino acids. CDR1 is MGHRA and CDR2 is YSYEKL in the germline V gene. DNA of the CDR3: TGCGCCAGCAGCCAAGGGACAGGTGGGAATACGCAGTATTTT. The encoded protein is CASSQGTGGNTQYF.